What follows describes a single T cell receptor beta chain. Its antigen is undetermined. The method was immunoSEQ multiplex PCR; TCRdb's version includes in-frame clones alone and lacks a portion of them. Among about 59,000 clones listed, about 94% were seen once. This entry comes from a study of graft-versus-host responses after intestinal transplantation. Study-level findings and limits: Some GvH clones appeared in ileal mucosa or blood before recipient bone marrow. Graft-donor T cell macrochimerism coincided with high graft-versus-host to host-versus-graft clonal ratios in allografts.

J lost 1 base, V lost 4 bases, and 4 bases had no gene match. The CDR3 totals 14 residues. Germline V CDR1 and CDR2: SGHRS, YFSETQ. The sample was unstimulated CD4+ T cells sorted from spleen or lymph node cells, taken before transplant. This chain uses TRBV5-1 with TRBJ1-1, with 7 nucleotides matching TRBD1. The TCR originated in a human donor who was the organ donor for an intestinal transplant. For the CDR3, the DNA is TGCGCCAGCAGCGCACAGGGGTCGAACACTGAAGCTTTCTTT. Protein: CASSAQGSNTEAFF.